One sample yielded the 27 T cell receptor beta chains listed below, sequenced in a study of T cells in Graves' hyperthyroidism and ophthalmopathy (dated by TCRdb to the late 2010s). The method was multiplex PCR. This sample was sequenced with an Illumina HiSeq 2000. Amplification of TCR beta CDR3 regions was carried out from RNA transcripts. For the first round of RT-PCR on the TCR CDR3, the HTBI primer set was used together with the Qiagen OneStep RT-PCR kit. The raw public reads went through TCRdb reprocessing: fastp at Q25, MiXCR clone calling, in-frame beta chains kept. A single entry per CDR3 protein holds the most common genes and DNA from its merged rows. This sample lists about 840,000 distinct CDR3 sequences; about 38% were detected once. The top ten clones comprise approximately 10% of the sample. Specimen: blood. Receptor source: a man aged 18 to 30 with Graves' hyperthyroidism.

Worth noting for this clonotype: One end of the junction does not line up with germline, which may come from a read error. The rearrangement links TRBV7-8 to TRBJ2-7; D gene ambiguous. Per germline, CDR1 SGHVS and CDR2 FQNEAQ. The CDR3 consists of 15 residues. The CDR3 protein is CASSLDKENSYEQYF. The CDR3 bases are TGTGCCAGCAGTTTAGATAAGGAGAATAGCTACGAGCAGTACTTT.

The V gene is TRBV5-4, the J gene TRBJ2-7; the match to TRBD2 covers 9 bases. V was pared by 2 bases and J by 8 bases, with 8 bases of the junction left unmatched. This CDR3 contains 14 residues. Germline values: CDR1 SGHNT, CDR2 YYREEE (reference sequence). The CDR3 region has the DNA TGTGCCAGCAGCTTAGCCCCCGGGACTAGCAAGCAGTACTTC. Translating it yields CASSLAPGTSKQYF. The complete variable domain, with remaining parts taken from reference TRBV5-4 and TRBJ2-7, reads ETGVTQSPTHLIKTRGQQVTLRCSSQSGHNTVSWYQQALGQGPQFIFQYYREEENGRGNFPPRFSGLQFPNYSSELNVNALELDDSALYLCASSLAPGTSKQYFGPGTRLTVT.

CDR3 protein: CSVAGGPRGTDTQYF. DNA for the CDR3: TGCAGTGTAGCGGGAGGCCCCCGGGGCACAGATACGCAGTATTTT. This chain links TRBV20-1 with TRBJ2-3; 10 bases fit TRBD2. V dropped 7 bases and J dropped 1; count of bases not matched to a gene: 8. The CDR3 loop spans 15 amino acids. The germline V gene has CDR1 DFQATT and CDR2 SNEGSKA (reference sequence).

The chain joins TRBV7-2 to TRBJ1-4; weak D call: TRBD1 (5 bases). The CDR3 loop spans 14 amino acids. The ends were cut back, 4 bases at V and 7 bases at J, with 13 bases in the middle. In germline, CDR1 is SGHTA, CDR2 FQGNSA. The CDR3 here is CASSSGGNSEKLFF. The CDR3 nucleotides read TGTGCCAGCAGCTCGGGGGGGAATAGTGAAAAACTGTTTTTT.

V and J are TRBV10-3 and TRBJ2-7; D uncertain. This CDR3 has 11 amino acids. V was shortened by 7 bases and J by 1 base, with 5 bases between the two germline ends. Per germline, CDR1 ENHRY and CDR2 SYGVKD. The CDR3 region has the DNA TGTGCCATCAACGAGTCCTACGAGCAGTACTTC. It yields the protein CAINESYEQYF.

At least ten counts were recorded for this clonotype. CDR3: CASSFQVGDGYTF. The CDR3 DNA follows: TGTGCCAGCAGCTTCCAGGTTGGTGATGGCTACACCTTC. The chain is built from TRBV7-2 and TRBJ1-2, with D hard to call. The CDR3 runs to 13 residues. The germline V and J ends were trimmed by 3 bases and 6 bases, with 11 bases remaining between them. CDR1 is SGHTA, CDR2 FQGNSA, per germline.

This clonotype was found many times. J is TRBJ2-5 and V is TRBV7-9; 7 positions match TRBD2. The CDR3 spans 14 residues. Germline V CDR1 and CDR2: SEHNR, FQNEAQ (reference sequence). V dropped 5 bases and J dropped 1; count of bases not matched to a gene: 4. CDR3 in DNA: TGTGCCAGCAGCCGGAGCGGGGCCCAAGAGACCCAGTACTTC. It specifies CASSRSGAQETQYF.

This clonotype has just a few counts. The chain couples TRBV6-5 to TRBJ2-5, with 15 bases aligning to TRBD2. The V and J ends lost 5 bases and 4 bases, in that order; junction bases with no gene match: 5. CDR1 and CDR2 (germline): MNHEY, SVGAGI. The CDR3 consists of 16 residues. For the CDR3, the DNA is TGTGCCAGCAGTCCGGGACTAGCGGGAGGTCGAGAGACCCAGTACTTC. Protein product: CASSPGLAGGRETQYF.

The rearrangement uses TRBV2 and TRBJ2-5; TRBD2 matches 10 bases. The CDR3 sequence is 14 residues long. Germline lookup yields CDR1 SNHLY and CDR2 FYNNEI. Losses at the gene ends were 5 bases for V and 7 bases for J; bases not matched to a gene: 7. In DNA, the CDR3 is TGTGCCAGCAGTTGGGGGACTAGCGACCCGACCCAGTACTTC. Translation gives CASSWGTSDPTQYF. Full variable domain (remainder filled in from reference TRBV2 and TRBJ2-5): EPEVTQTPSHQVTQMGQEVILRCVPISNHLYFYWYRQILGQKVEFLVSFYNNEISEKSEIFDDQFSVERPDGSNFTLKIRSTKLEDSAMYFCASSWGTSDPTQYFGPGTRLLVL.

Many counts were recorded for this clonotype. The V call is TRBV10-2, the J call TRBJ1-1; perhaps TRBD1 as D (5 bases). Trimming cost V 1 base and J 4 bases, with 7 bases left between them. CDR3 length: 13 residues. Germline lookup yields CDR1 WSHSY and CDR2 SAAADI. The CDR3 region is CASSEYRTTEAFF. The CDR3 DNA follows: TGCGCCAGCAGTGAGTACAGGACCACTGAAGCTTTCTTT.

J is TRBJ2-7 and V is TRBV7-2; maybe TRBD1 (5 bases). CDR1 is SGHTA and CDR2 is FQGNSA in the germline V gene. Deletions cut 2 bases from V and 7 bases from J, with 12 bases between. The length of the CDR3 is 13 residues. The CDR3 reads CASSLRGPTEQYF. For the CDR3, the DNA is TGTGCCAGCAGCTTAAGGGGCCCGACAGAGCAGTACTTC.

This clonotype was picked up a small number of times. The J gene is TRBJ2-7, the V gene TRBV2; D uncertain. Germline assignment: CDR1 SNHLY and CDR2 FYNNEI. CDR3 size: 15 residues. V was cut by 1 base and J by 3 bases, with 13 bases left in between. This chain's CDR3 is CASSEETRILYEQYF. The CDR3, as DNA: TGTGCCAGCAGTGAAGAAACCAGGATACTCTACGAGCAGTACTTC.

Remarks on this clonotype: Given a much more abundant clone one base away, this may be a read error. The CDR3 region has the DNA TGTGCCAGTTTAAAACGGTGGAACTCTGGAAACACCATATATTTT. Translated, it gives CASLKRWNSGNTIYF. The V and J genes are TRBV2 and TRBJ1-3; D ambiguous. The CDR3 spans 15 residues. CDR1 is SNHLY, CDR2 FYNNEI, per germline. The V gene lost 9 bases and the J gene lost 0 bases, with 15 bases spanning the gap. The entire variable domain, with the rest obtained from reference TRBV2 and TRBJ1-3, is as follows: EPEVTQTPSHQVTQMGQEVILRCVPISNHLYFYWYRQILGQKVEFLVSFYNNEISEKSEIFDDQFSVERPDGSNFTLKIRSTKLEDSAMYFCASLKRWNSGNTIYFGEGSWLTVV.

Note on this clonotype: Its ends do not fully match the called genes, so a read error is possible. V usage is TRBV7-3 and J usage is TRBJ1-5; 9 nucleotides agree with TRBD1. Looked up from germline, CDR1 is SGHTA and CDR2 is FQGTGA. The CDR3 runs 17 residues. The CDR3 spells CASSFRTGEGCNHPQHF. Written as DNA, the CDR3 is TGTGCCAGCAGCTTCAGGACAGGGGAGGGTTGCAATCATCCCCAGCATTTT. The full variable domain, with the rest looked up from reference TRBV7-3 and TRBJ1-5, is GAGVSQTPSNKVTEKGKYVELRCDPISGHTALYWYRQSLGQGPEFLIYFQGTGAADDSGLPNDRFFAVRPEGSVSTLKIQRTERGDSAVYLCASSFRTGEGCNHPQHFGDGTRLSIL.

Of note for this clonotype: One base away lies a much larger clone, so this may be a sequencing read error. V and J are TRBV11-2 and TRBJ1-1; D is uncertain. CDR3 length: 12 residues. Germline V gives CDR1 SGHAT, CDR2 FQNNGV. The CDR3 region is CAGSPFNTEAFF. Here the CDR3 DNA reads TGTGCCGGCAGCCCCTTTAACACTGAAGCTTTCTTT.

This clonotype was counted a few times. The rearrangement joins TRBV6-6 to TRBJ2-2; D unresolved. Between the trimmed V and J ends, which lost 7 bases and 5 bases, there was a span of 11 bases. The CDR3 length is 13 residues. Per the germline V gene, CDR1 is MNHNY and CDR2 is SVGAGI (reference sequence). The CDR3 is CASTEERTGELFF. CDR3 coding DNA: TGTGCCAGCACCGAAGAGAGGACCGGGGAGCTGTTTTTT.

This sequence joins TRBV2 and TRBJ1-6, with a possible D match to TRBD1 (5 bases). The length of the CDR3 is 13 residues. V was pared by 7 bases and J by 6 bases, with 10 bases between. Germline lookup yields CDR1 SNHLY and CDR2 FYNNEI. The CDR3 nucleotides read TGTGCCAGCATAGGGGAGGGTAATTCACCCCTCCACTTT. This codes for CASIGEGNSPLHF.

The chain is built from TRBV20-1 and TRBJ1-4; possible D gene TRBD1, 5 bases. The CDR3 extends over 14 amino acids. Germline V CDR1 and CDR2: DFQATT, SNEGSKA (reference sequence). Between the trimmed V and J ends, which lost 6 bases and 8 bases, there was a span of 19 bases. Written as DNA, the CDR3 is TGCAGTGCCCGGGGGAGGCGGAGGAACGAAAAACTGTTTTTT. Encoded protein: CSARGRRRNEKLFF.

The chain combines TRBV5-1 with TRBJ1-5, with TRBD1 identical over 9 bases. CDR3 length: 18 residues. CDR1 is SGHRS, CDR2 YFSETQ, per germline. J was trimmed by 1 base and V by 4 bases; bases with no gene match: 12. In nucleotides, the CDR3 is TGCGCCAGCAGCCAAGACAGGACAGGGGTTGGAAGCAATCAGCCCCAGCATTTT. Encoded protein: CASSQDRTGVGSNQPQHF.

This CDR3 reads CASSSKEGSRDRDTGELFF. The CDR3 DNA reads as TGTGCCAGCAGCTCGAAAGAAGGGTCCCGGGACAGAGACACCGGGGAGCTGTTTTTT. This chain uses TRBV7-3 with TRBJ2-2, with 7 bases aligning to TRBD1. The CDR3 sequence is 19 residues long. Germline CDR1 SGHTA, CDR2 FQGTGA. Germline trimming cut 4 bases from V and 3 bases from J; bases unmatched to any gene: 17.

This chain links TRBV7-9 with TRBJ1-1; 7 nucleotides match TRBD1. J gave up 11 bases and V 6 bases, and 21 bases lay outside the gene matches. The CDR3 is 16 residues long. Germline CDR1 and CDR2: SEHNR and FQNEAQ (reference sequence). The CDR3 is CASSSPPGQPPTTAFF. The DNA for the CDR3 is TGTGCCAGCAGTTCACCGCCGGGACAGCCACCGACTACGGCTTTCTTT.

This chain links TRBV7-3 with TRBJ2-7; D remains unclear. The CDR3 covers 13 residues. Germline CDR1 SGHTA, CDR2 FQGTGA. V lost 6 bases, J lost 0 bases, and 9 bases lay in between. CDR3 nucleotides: TGTGCCAGCAGTTACCCCAGCTCCTACGAGCAGTACGTC. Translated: CASSYPSSYEQYV.

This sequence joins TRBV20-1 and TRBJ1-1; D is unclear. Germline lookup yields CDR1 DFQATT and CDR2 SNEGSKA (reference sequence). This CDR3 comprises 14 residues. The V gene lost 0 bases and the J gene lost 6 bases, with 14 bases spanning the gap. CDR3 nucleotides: TGCAGTGCTAGAGATATTCCCCGGATGGCTGAAGCTTTCTTT. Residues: CSARDIPRMAEAFF.

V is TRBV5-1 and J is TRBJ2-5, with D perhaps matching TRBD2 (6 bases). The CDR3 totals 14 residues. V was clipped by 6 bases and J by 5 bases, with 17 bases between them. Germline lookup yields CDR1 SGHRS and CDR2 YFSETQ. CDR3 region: CASNMVEGIETQYF. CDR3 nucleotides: TGCGCCAGCAACATGGTGGAGGGGATTGAGACCCAGTACTTC.

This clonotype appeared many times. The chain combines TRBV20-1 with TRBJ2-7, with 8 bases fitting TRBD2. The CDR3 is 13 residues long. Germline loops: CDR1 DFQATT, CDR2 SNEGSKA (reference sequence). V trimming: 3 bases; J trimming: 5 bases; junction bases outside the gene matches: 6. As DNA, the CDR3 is TGCAGTGCTAGCGGGAGGGCCGTCCACGAGCAGTACTTC. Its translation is CSASGRAVHEQYF.

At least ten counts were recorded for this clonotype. CDR3 sequence (DNA): TGCAGTGCGGTCGGGACGGCCTCTGGAAACACCATATATTTT. Its protein product is CSAVGTASGNTIYF. The V call is TRBV20-1, the J call TRBJ1-3, with D possibly matching TRBD1 (5 bases). CDR3 length equals 14 residues. Trimming cost V 6 bases and J 0 bases, with 12 bases left between them. CDR1 and CDR2 from the germline V gene are DFQATT and SNEGSKA (reference sequence).

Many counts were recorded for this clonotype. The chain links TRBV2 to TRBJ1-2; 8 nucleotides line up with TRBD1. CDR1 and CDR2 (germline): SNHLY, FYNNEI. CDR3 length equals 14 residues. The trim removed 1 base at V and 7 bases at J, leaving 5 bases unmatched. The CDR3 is CASSEVQGEGGYTF. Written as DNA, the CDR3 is TGTGCCAGCAGTGAAGTACAGGGGGAAGGTGGCTACACCTTC. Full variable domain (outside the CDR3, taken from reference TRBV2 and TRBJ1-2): EPEVTQTPSHQVTQMGQEVILRCVPISNHLYFYWYRQILGQKVEFLVSFYNNEISEKSEIFDDQFSVERPDGSNFTLKIRSTKLEDSAMYFCASSEVQGEGGYTFGSGTRLTVV.